A single sample is the source of the 12 T cell receptor beta chains below, sequenced in a study of cytomegalovirus exposure and HLA in healthy donors. Produced via immunoSEQ multiplex PCR; TCRdb's table is partial and in-frame only. The sample includes 150,000 or so clones, about 91% seen only once; the top ten take 9% to 9.5%. The sample taken for sequencing was PBMCs. Every receptor here comes from a young woman in good health and CMV-seropositive.

The chain combines TRBV7-2 with TRBJ1-1; possible D gene TRBD1, 5 bases. This CDR3 has 13 amino acids. Trimming removed 1 base at V and 10 bases at J, with 13 bases between. Germline V gene sequence: CDR1 SGHTA, CDR2 FQGNSA. CDR3 nucleotides: TGTGCCAGCAGCTTAGGGACAAGGCCTCGAGCTTTCTTT. Protein: CASSLGTRPRAFF.

V gene TRBV4-1 combines with J gene TRBJ2-5; maybe TRBD2 (6 bases). V lost 3 bases and J lost 2, with 16 bases in between. This CDR3 region has 16 residues. From germline, CDR1 is MGHRA and CDR2 YSYEKL. The CDR3 nucleotides read TGCGCCAGCAGCCACGCACCCCGGACTATTCAAGAGACCCAGTACTTC. This sequence encodes CASSHAPRTIQETQYF.

The chain carries TRBV9 and TRBJ2-1, with D tentatively TRBD1 (5 bases). Germline CDR1 is SGDLS and CDR2 is YYNGEE. V lost 1 base to trimming and J lost 1 base, with 6 bases between them. The CDR3 has 14 residues. The CDR3 coding sequence is TGTGCCAGCAGCGTATCAGGGTCCTACAATGAGCAGTTCTTC. It codes for CASSVSGSYNEQFF.

This sequence joins TRBV11-2 and TRBJ1-2, with D unresolved. The CDR3 runs to 17 residues. V dropped 7 bases and J dropped 6 bases, with 27 bases sitting between them. CDR1 and CDR2 from the germline V gene are SGHAT and FQNNGV. The CDR3: CASTSLRGTRGEDGYTF. The CDR3 nucleotides read TGTGCCAGCACCTCGCTCAGAGGCACGCGAGGTGAGGATGGCTACACCTTC.

This clone appeared a few times. The rearrangement links TRBV28 to TRBJ1-2; 8 bases map to TRBD1. J was trimmed by 2 bases and V by 6 bases; bases with no gene match: 8. From germline, CDR1 is MDHEN and CDR2 SYDVKM. The CDR3 is made up of 15 amino acids. The CDR3 nucleotides are TGTGCCAGCAGGGACCAAGGACAGGGAAACTATGGCTACACCTTC. Its protein is CASRDQGQGNYGYTF.

This clone was picked up one time. This chain uses TRBV5-4 with TRBJ2-3; possible D gene TRBD1, 6 bases. Germline V gene lookup returns CDR1 SGHNT and CDR2 YYREEE (reference sequence). The CDR3 is 15 amino acids. Trimming shortened V by 0 bases and J by 2 bases, and 10 bases separated the two germline ends. This chain's CDR3 is CASSLDRELTDTQYF. DNA for the CDR3: TGTGCCAGCAGCTTGGACAGGGAGCTCACAGATACGCAGTATTTT. Drawing the rest from reference TRBV5-4 and TRBJ2-3, the complete variable domain is ETGVTQSPTHLIKTRGQQVTLRCSSQSGHNTVSWYQQALGQGPQFIFQYYREEENGRGNFPPRFSGLQFPNYSSELNVNALELDDSALYLCASSLDRELTDTQYFGPGTRLTVL.

The CDR3 loop reads CASSIRGQEETQYF. The CDR3 nucleotides are TGTGCCAGCAGTATAAGGGGACAGGAAGAGACCCAGTACTTC. The chain employs TRBV6-5 and TRBJ2-5; TRBD1 matches 8 bases. The trim removed 5 bases at V and 3 bases at J, leaving 5 bases unmatched. This CDR3 comprises 14 residues. CDR1 and CDR2 from the germline V gene are MNHEY and SVGAGI.

The chain links TRBV4-1 to TRBJ2-3, with 8 bases that match TRBD2. After removal of 2 bases from V and 5 bases from J, the junction contained 12 bases not matched to a gene. CDR1 and CDR2 (germline): MGHRA, YSYEKL. The CDR3 is 17 residues long. The CDR3: CASSQQDNGGAKDTQYF. Written as DNA, the CDR3 is TGCGCCAGCAGCCAACAGGATAACGGGGGGGCAAAAGATACGCAGTATTTT.

The chain uses TRBV5-1 and TRBJ1-1, with TRBD1 identical over 7 bases. The CDR3 has 13 amino acids. CDR1 is SGHRS, CDR2 YFSETQ, per germline. Trimming cost V 10 bases and J 2 bases; bases outside gene matches: 8. CDR3 amino acids: CAGRTGINTEAFF. CDR3 sequence (DNA): TGCGCCGGAAGGACAGGTATAAACACTGAAGCTTTCTTT.

V gene TRBV10-3 combines with J gene TRBJ1-2, with D perhaps matching TRBD1 (5 bases). This CDR3 contains 14 residues. Germline assignment: CDR1 ENHRY and CDR2 SYGVKD. The ends were cut back, 5 bases at V and 8 bases at J, with 18 bases in the middle. As DNA, the CDR3 is TGTGCCATCAGTCGGTGGGGCGCAAGGGGAGGCTACACCTTC. It translates to CAISRWGARGGYTF.

CDR3 loop: CASSQDTGGYYEQYF. The CDR3 DNA reads TGCGCCAGCAGCCAAGACACAGGGGGGTACTACGAGCAGTACTTC. J is TRBJ2-7 and V is TRBV4-3, with 8 bases matching TRBD1. The V and J ends lost 0 bases and 3 bases, in that order; junction bases with no gene match: 4. The CDR3 has 15 amino acids. Germline V gene data show CDR1 as LGHNA and CDR2 as YSLEER.

The chain carries TRBV5-1 and TRBJ1-5, with D possibly being TRBD1 (6 bases). CDR3 size: 13 residues. The V gene's germline CDR1 is SGHRS and CDR2 YFSETQ. The V and J ends lost 5 bases and 3 bases respectively, with 9 bases between them. The CDR3 sequence: CASRDSLNQPQHF. Here the CDR3 DNA reads TGCGCCAGCAGGGACAGCCTCAATCAGCCCCAGCATTTT. The full variable domain, rest sourced from reference TRBV5-1 and TRBJ1-5, is KAGVTQTPRYLIKTRGQQVTLSCSPISGHRSVSWYQQTPGQGLQFLFEYFSETQRNKGNFPGRFSGRQFSNSRSEMNVSTLELGDSALYLCASRDSLNQPQHFGDGTRLSIL.